These 7 T cell receptor beta chains share one sample of origin, sequenced in a study of response to subunit inactivated influenza vaccine. TCRdb fed the RT-PCR reads into MiXCR, producing one record per CDR3 protein. Of under 850,000 distinct CDR3 sequences in the sample, about a fifth were seen once. The sample was PBMCs from blood, taken roughly 5 days after vaccination. These receptors came from a man aged 45-60 years who received an inactivated influenza vaccine.

Here the CDR3 reads CASSVGDFTEAFF. CDR3 nucleotide sequence: TGTGCCAGCAGCGTAGGGGATTTCACTGAAGCTTTCTTT. The rearrangement uses TRBV9 and TRBJ1-1; D unclear. V lost 0 bases and J 4 bases, leaving 7 bases between the germline ends. This CDR3 is 13 amino acids long. Germline lookup yields CDR1 SGDLS and CDR2 YYNGEE.

This chain joins TRBV4-2 and TRBJ2-1; D remains unclear. CDR1 LGHNA and CDR2 YNFKEQ come from the germline V gene. This CDR3 has 18 amino acids. The V end was cut by 0 bases, the J end by 0 bases, with 15 bases between. The CDR3 DNA is TGTGCCAGCAGCCAAGATGGGTTGGGCGGAAGCTCCTACAATGAGCAGTTCTTC. As protein: CASSQDGLGGSSYNEQFF.

This clonotype was counted only a few times. The chain has TRBV5-1 and TRBJ1-1; D gene uncertain. V lost 0 bases and J lost 6, with 9 bases in between. This CDR3 comprises 13 residues. Germline V gene sequence: CDR1 SGHRS, CDR2 YFSETQ. CDR3 sequence reads: CASSLGTDAEAFF. In nucleotides, the CDR3 is TGCGCCAGCAGCTTGGGTACAGACGCTGAAGCTTTCTTT. The entire variable domain, with the rest obtained from reference TRBV5-1 and TRBJ1-1, is as follows: KAGVTQTPRYLIKTRGQQVTLSCSPISGHRSVSWYQQTPGQGLQFLFEYFSETQRNKGNFPGRFSGRQFSNSRSEMNVSTLELGDSALYLCASSLGTDAEAFFGQGTRLTVV.

The sample holds many counts of this clonotype. The V call is TRBV4-2, the J call TRBJ2-2; TRBD2 agrees at 10 bases. Germline values: CDR1 LGHNA, CDR2 YNFKEQ. V was pared by 5 bases and J by 6 bases, with 3 bases of the junction left unmatched. The CDR3 covers 14 residues. The CDR3 here is CASSRSGRAGELFF. In nucleotides, the CDR3 is TGTGCCAGCAGCAGGAGCGGGAGGGCCGGGGAGCTGTTTTTT.

V gene TRBV6-2 or TRBV6-3 combines with J gene TRBJ2-7; possibly TRBD2 for D (5 bases). Germline lookup yields CDR1 MNHEY and CDR2 SVGEGT. V lost 0 bases to trimming and J lost 2 bases, with 11 bases between them. The CDR3 loop spans 15 amino acids. The CDR3 DNA sequence: TGTGCCAGCAGTTACTCGAGCGGATCGACCTACGAGCAGTACTTC. The encoded protein is CASSYSSGSTYEQYF.

This clonotype was observed a handful of times. This chain links TRBV6-5 with TRBJ2-7; tentative D call: TRBD2 (6 bases). CDR1 is MNHEY, CDR2 SVGAGI, per germline. Trimming shortened V by 4 bases and J by 1 base, and 11 bases separated the two germline ends. CDR3 length equals 14 residues. The CDR3 reads CASSLLAPSYEQYF. CDR3 in DNA: TGTGCCAGCAGTTTGCTAGCGCCTTCCTACGAGCAGTACTTC.

The chain links TRBV6-2 or TRBV6-3 to TRBJ2-7, with a possible D match to TRBD1 (6 bases). V was pared by 2 bases and J by 1 base, with 12 bases between. The CDR3 consists of 15 residues. From germline, CDR1 is MNHEY and CDR2 SVGEGT. CDR3 DNA: TGTGCCAGCAGTTACCTTATACAGGGATCCTACGAGCAGTACTTC. This translates into CASSYLIQGSYEQYF.